The sequence of this T cell receptor (beta chain) was determined in a study of blood T cell repertoires in COVID-19. Germline CDR1 PRHDT, CDR2 FYEKMQ (reference sequence). V was cut by 6 bases and J by 3 bases, with 14 bases left in between. The CDR3 has 14 amino acids. Clones were read by immunoSEQ multiplex PCR, and TCRdb kept only the in-frame ones, dropping some. The sample has 75,000 or so clones, 84% seen once. What was sequenced was peripheral blood. This TCR was recovered from a man aged 45-60 years with acute or convalescent COVID-19. This chain connects TRBV13 to TRBJ1-2; weak D call: TRBD1 (5 bases). The CDR3 reads CASSPEGVDYGYTF. The CDR3 nucleotides read TGTGCCAGCAGTCCCGAAGGGGTTGACTATGGCTACACCTTC.